This paragraph covers one TCR beta chain sequence. Its antigen has not been determined. Base-call qualities are not available, and no considerably larger clone is one nucleotide away. From the germline V gene, CDR1 is SQVTM and CDR2 is ANQGSEA. Including the terminal cysteine and phenylalanine, the CDR3 comprises 15 residues. Of all the DNA, just the CDR3 is kept, 45 bases in frame from base 1. After removal of 3 bases from V and 2 bases from J, the junction retains 5 bases not matched to a gene. The sample comes from a study of T cell repertoires in cytomegalovirus infection (dated by TCRdb to 2018 to 2020). As for the study more broadly: Donor HLA type was relevant to the analysis, as public TCR beta signatures indicated carriage of CMV infection together with the matching HLA type. What the study reported, not specific to this receptor: In both this cohort and an independent roughly 350-donor cohort, the cumulative frequency of public TCR beta family members distinguished carriers of CMV infection plus the relevant HLA type. The ex vivo response was dominated by HLA-C-restricted CMV-specific TCR beta clonotypes, and the single most frequent clonotype in two of eight donors was supplied by these HLA-C-restricted clonotypes.

Sequencing used an Illumina HiSeq 1500. TCRdb passed the public sequencing reads through fastp at Q25 and MiXCR, retaining productive beta sequences. Rows matching on CDR3 protein sequence are summarized as one entry with the most common DNA and genes. The sample table contains about 100,000 distinct CDR3 sequences; only one count was recorded for roughly a quarter of them. The top ten clones comprise about two fifths of the sample. The chain links TRBV29-1 with TRBJ2-1, and TRBD2 matches 9 of the central bases. Sequencing was performed on CD8+ T cells from PBMCs. This TCR derives from a human donor in good health (CMV status not recorded). Some clones in this sample may be carry-over from other donors' samples. The DNA sequence is as follows: TGCAGCGTTGACGGGCGGGAGGGAACCTACAATGAGCAGTTCTTC. This codes for CSVDGREGTYNEQFF.